This TCR beta chain is drawn from a study of cytomegalovirus exposure and HLA in healthy donors. The CDR3 extends over 14 amino acids. Germline V gene lookup returns CDR1 SGHDT and CDR2 YYEEEE. V dropped 1 base and J dropped 0 bases, with 4 bases sitting between them. The PCR ran on 60 Vbeta and 13 Jbeta primers. Profiling relied on immunoSEQ multiplex PCR, and the TCRdb table lists in-frame clones only, not all of them. The data show 85,000 to 120,000 clones, with more than 60% seen just once and approximately 3.6% held by the top ten. This clone was seen only once. This TCR came from a man between 60 and 70 years old in good health and CMV-seronegative. Sequencing was done on a sample of PBMCs. The chain joins TRBV5-6 to TRBJ2-2, with no clear D. The chain's CDR3 is CASSLLSNTGELFF. CDR3 DNA sequence: TGTGCCAGCAGCTTGTTATCGAACACCGGGGAGCTGTTTTTT.